This passage covers 18 T cell receptor beta chains from one sample sequenced in a study of radiotherapy plus CTLA-4 blockade in lung cancer. The protocol was immunoSEQ multiplex PCR, while the TCRdb copy is restricted to in-frame clones and leaves out a portion. The profile shows about 93,000 clones, 88% of them singletons. The sample consisted of peripheral blood, taken from a patient treated with radiotherapy plus ipilimumab. These receptors came from a human donor with non-small cell lung cancer that progressed on radiotherapy plus ipilimumab.

V gene TRBV18 combines with J gene TRBJ2-3; 9 nucleotides align to TRBD1. The CDR3 extends over 17 amino acids. The V segment lost 3 bases and the J segment 2 bases; nucleotides outside the gene matches: 9. Germline V gene data show CDR1 as KGHSH and CDR2 as LQKENI. The CDR3 here is CASSPLRDRVYTDTQYF. CDR3 sequence (DNA): TGTGCCAGCTCACCCCTCCGGGACAGGGTGTACACAGATACGCAGTATTTT. Based on the CDR3 plus reference TRBV18 and TRBJ2-3, the full variable domain is NAGVMQNPRHLVRRRGQEARLRCSPMKGHSHVYWYRQLPEEGLKFMVYLQKENIIDESGMPKERFSAEFPKEGPSILRIQQVVRGDSAAYFCASSPLRDRVYTDTQYFGPGTRLTVL.

CDR3 residues: CASSLSGTSGSETQYF. In DNA, the CDR3 is TGTGCCAGCAGTTTATCCGGGACTAGCGGGAGTGAGACCCAGTACTTC. This chain connects TRBV6-6 to TRBJ2-5; 14 bases are shared with TRBD2. Germline-derived CDR1 and CDR2 are MNHNY and SVGAGI (reference sequence). The CDR3 is 16 amino acids. Germline trimming cut 4 bases from V and 5 bases from J; bases unmatched to any gene: 6.

The chain recombines TRBV7-2 with TRBJ1-5, with D maybe TRBD1 (5 bases). The V end lost 2 bases, the J end lost 3 bases, and 8 bases lay between the germline ends. Germline V gives CDR1 SGHTA, CDR2 FQGNSA. This CDR3 contains 14 residues. DNA for the CDR3: TGTGCCAGCAGCTTATCAGGGATCAATCAGCCCCAGCATTTT. It specifies CASSLSGINQPQHF.

A few counts support this clone. The J gene is TRBJ1-3, the V gene TRBV2, with TRBD1 identical over 9 bases. Germline V gene lookup returns CDR1 SNHLY and CDR2 FYNNEI. Trimming cost V 6 bases and J 3 bases; bases outside gene matches: 6. This CDR3 has 15 residues. CDR3 DNA sequence: TGTGCCAGCAGAGCCGGGACAGGGAATGGAAACACCATATATTTT. Translating it yields CASRAGTGNGNTIYF.

The chain employs TRBV6-1 and TRBJ2-7; perhaps D is TRBD1 or TRBD2 (5 bases each). Germline V gives CDR1 MNHNS, CDR2 SASEGT. The CDR3 is 13 amino acids. Between the trimmed V and J ends, which lost 1 base and 12 bases, there was a span of 16 bases. CDR3 region: CASSEGVRDLRYF. The CDR3 nucleotides are TGTGCCAGCAGTGAAGGGGTCAGGGACCTTAGGTACTTC.

DNA of the CDR3: TGTGCCAGCAGCGGGGGCCTTCAGCCCCAGCATTTT. Protein product: CASSGGLQPQHF. The rearrangement joins TRBV6-1 to TRBJ1-5, with a tentative D call TRBD1 (6 bases). The germline gives CDR1 MNHNS, CDR2 SASEGT. V dropped 6 bases and J dropped 6 bases, with 9 bases sitting between them. This CDR3 is 12 amino acids long.

This rearrangement joins TRBV19 to TRBJ2-7; 10 bases are shared with TRBD2. The CDR3 sequence is 15 residues long. The trim removed 10 bases at V and 2 bases at J, leaving 11 bases unmatched. The germline CDR1 and CDR2 sequences are LNHDA and SQIVND (reference sequence). The CDR3 region has the DNA TGTGCCACCTCTGTAAGCGGGAGGGGAACCTACGAGCAGTACTTC. Translated: CATSVSGRGTYEQYF.

V usage is TRBV30 and J usage is TRBJ1-1, with D possibly being TRBD1 (5 bases). Trimming took off 0 bases at V and 6 bases at J, with 14 bases between the two ends. The CDR3 consists of 14 residues. The germline V gene encodes CDR1 GTSNPN and CDR2 SVGIG (reference sequence). The CDR3 region is CAWSVLKGRAEAFF. The CDR3 nucleotides read TGTGCCTGGAGTGTACTAAAGGGGAGGGCTGAAGCTTTCTTT. The whole variable domain, filled in from reference TRBV30 and TRBJ1-1, reads SQTIHQWPATLVQPVGSPLSLECTVEGTSNPNLYWYRQAAGRGLQLLFYSVGIGQISSEVPQNLSASRPQDRQFILSSKKLLLSDSGFYLCAWSVLKGRAEAFFGQGTRLTVV.

This clone showed up just once. The rearrangement joins TRBV6-5 to TRBJ2-5; no definite D call. V was clipped by 0 bases and J by 5 bases, with 10 bases between them. The CDR3 covers 14 residues. The V gene's germline CDR1 is MNHEY and CDR2 SVGAGI. The CDR3 nucleotides read TGTGCCAGCAGTTACTCGGGCAGCCAGGAGACCCAGTACTTC. Its protein product is CASSYSGSQETQYF.

The chain links TRBV7-9 to TRBJ1-1, with a weak D call TRBD1 (6 bases). V gave up 4 bases and J gave up 4 bases, with 16 bases separating them. CDR1 and CDR2 (germline): SEHNR, FQNEAQ (reference sequence). This CDR3 comprises 15 residues. CDR3: CASSYRQVGVTEAFF. As DNA, the CDR3 is TGTGCCAGCAGCTACCGACAGGTAGGCGTCACTGAAGCTTTCTTT.

The chain carries TRBV4-1 and TRBJ2-2; D could derive from TRBD1 or TRBD2 (5 bases each). The CDR3 has 15 amino acids. Trimming shortened V by 1 base and J by 3 bases, and 9 bases separated the two germline ends. The germline V gene encodes CDR1 MGHRA and CDR2 YSYEKL. DNA for the CDR3: TGCGCCAGCAGCCAAGTTAGGGGAGACACCGGGGAGCTGTTTTTT. Its translation: CASSQVRGDTGELFF.

This clone appeared a single time. The rearrangement links TRBV6-1 to TRBJ1-1, with D hard to call. Looked up from germline, CDR1 is MNHNS and CDR2 is SASEGT. The CDR3 extends over 15 amino acids. Trimming left V 2 bases short and J 4 bases short, with 14 bases between. The CDR3 sequence is CASSEPRGRTTEAFF. CDR3 nucleotide sequence: TGTGCCAGCAGTGAACCGCGCGGGAGAACCACTGAAGCTTTCTTT.

This chain links TRBV7-8 with TRBJ2-5, with 7 positions matching TRBD2. The V segment lost 3 bases and the J segment 5 bases; nucleotides outside the gene matches: 9. The CDR3 has 15 amino acids. The germline V gene has CDR1 SGHVS and CDR2 FQNEAQ. In DNA form, the CDR3 reads TGTGCCAGCAGCTTCGGAAGCGGGATAGTCGAGACCCAGTACTTC. It yields the protein CASSFGSGIVETQYF.

CDR3 sequence: CASSLATGSGIGEQFF. DNA for the CDR3: TGTGCCAGCAGCTTAGCCACAGGGTCTGGAATCGGTGAGCAGTTCTTC. This sequence joins TRBV11-3 and TRBJ2-1; the D gene is possibly TRBD1 (6 bases). The CDR3 contains 16 residues. V lost 1 base to trimming and J lost 9 bases, with 19 bases between them. From germline, CDR1 is SGHNT and CDR2 YENEEA.

This clone qualifies as medium-sized. V and J are TRBV15 and TRBJ1-5; no reliable D call. With 0 bases removed from V and 4 bases from J, the gap between germline ends came to 10 bases. Per the germline V gene, CDR1 is LNHNV and CDR2 is YYDKDF (reference sequence). The CDR3 length is 15 residues. The CDR3 coding sequence is TGTGCCACCAGCAGAGAGTTGCGGATGAATCAGCCCCAGCATTTT. Translation: CATSRELRMNQPQHF. Variable domain in full (rest from reference TRBV15 and TRBJ1-5): DAMVIQNPRYQVTQFGKPVTLSCSQTLNHNVMYWYQQKSSQAPKLLFHYYDKDFNNEADTPDNFQSRRPNTSFCFLDIRSPGLGDTAMYLCATSRELRMNQPQHFGDGTRLSIL.

The chain carries TRBV6-4 and TRBJ2-2, with 11 bases aligning to TRBD2. Germline loops: CDR1 MRHNA, CDR2 SNTAGT. V trimming: 6 bases; J trimming: 3 bases; junction bases outside the gene matches: 3. CDR3 length: 15 residues. CDR3 nucleotide sequence: TGTGCCAGCAGCTTACTAGCGGGAGACACCGGGGAGCTGTTTTTT. Its protein is CASSLLAGDTGELFF.

The V call is TRBV5-1, the J call TRBJ2-5; 7 bases line up with TRBD2. This CDR3 is 15 amino acids long. Per the germline V gene, CDR1 is SGHRS and CDR2 is YFSETQ. Trimming removed 0 bases from V and 4 bases from J; junction bases left unmatched: 6. The DNA of the CDR3 is TGCGCCAGCAGCTTGGTGGCGGGAGTTAGAGAGACCCAGTACTTC. It codes for CASSLVAGVRETQYF.

The chain joins TRBV5-6 to TRBJ2-2; the match to TRBD2 covers 16 bases. This CDR3 comprises 18 residues. J was trimmed by 8 bases and V by 4 bases; bases with no gene match: 11. Germline CDR1 SGHDT, CDR2 YYEEEE. CDR3 nucleotides: TGTGCCAGCAGCACGGGACTAGCGGGAGGGCCGGGGACGGGGGAGCTGTTTTTT. It translates to CASSTGLAGGPGTGELFF.